Following are 2 T cell receptor beta chains from one sample sequenced in a study of STAT5B mutations in CD4+ large granular lymphocyte leukemia. Sequencing was performed with immunoSEQ multiplex PCR; in TCRdb, only in-frame clones are kept and a portion is missing. The table records about 40,000 clones, around 84% of them present only once. Sequencing was carried out using CD4+ T cells from blood buffy coats. These receptors originate from a human donor in good health.

The V and J genes are TRBV30 and TRBJ1-2; D is perhaps TRBD1 (5 bases). From germline, CDR1 is GTSNPN and CDR2 SVGIG (reference sequence). V was shortened by 1 base and J by 3 bases, with 15 bases between the two germline ends. The length of the CDR3 is 15 residues. The CDR3 DNA reads as TGTGCCTGGAGTGCCAGAAGGGGAGTCTACTATGGCTACACCTTC. Amino acids: CAWSARRGVYYGYTF.

The gene calls are TRBV30 and TRBJ2-6; D gene ambiguous. Germline V lookup: CDR1 GTSNPN, CDR2 SVGIG (reference sequence). The CDR3 length is 13 residues. CDR3 region: CASGAAGANVLTF. Written as DNA, the CDR3 is TGTGCTTCCGGCGCGGCTGGGGCCAACGTCCTGACTTTC. Full variable domain (rest looked up from reference TRBV30 and TRBJ2-6): SQTIHQWPATLVQPVGSPLSLECTVEGTSNPNLYWYRQAAGRGLQLLFYSVGIGQISSEVPQNLSASRPQDRQFILSSKKLLLSDSGFYLCASGAAGANVLTFGAGSRLTVL.